This TCR beta chain stems from a study of monozygotic twins with inflammatory bowel disease. Study observations and caveats: T cell subtypes were not distinguishable in this analysis. Inverse Simpson values showed less TCRbeta diversity in IBD patients than in their healthy co-twins.

cDNA was made in eight separate reactions per sample. Through template switching, UMIs that included a 6-nucleotide sample barcode were added. From its re-call of the 5' RACE reads, TCRdb lists each CDR3 protein once, without DNA. The sample has around 400,000 distinct CDR3 sequences. For this clonotype: Antigen specificity is unknown.

Germline V lookup: CDR1 SGHRS, CDR2 YFSETQ. There are 15 residues in the CDR3. The V call is TRBV5-1, the J call TRBJ2-5; TCRdb's assignment of TRBD1 cannot be checked, as there is no DNA. Sequenced material: blood. This TCR came from a human donor with ulcerative colitis or Crohn's disease, or a healthy co-twin of an affected twin (not recorded which). The CDR3 reads CASSGFPGVGETQYF.